This T cell receptor beta chain was observed in a study of T cells expressing NK-cell markers. The length of the CDR3 is 14 residues. Per germline, CDR1 MNHNS and CDR2 SASEGT. TCRdb re-analyzed the 5' RACE reads; it lists each CDR3 protein once, without DNA. Seen in this sample are roughly 150,000 distinct CDR3 sequences; the ten most common clones hold roughly a fifth. The TCR was taken from a man between 18 and 69 years old in good health. The gene calls are TRBV6-1 and TRBJ2-7. The sequenced material came from blood T cells: a sorted CD56 or NKG2C T cell subset, CD4+ or CD8+ T cells, or bulk PBMC T cells (not recorded which). CDR3: CASSQEPFTYEQYF.